This TCR beta chain was identified during a study of CD8 T cells in ankylosing spondylitis. Losses at the gene ends were 3 bases for V and 8 bases for J; bases not matched to a gene: 6. Germline V gene sequence: CDR1 SGDLS, CDR2 YYNGEE. CDR3 length equals 14 residues. In TCRdb, the 5' RACE reads were re-called with MiXCR into one record per CDR3 protein. The sample has roughly 39,000 distinct CDR3 sequences, roughly 2.5% seen once. Notes on the study in general: Matched synovial fluid from ankylosing spondylitis patients was reported to be enriched for disease-linked clones. Earlier studies detected some motif variants in reactive arthritis synovial fluid and blood.

This clonotype was counted at least ten times. Its antigen remains unidentified. The V gene is TRBV9, the J gene TRBJ2-1, with 9 bases that match TRBD2. The receptor comes from a male donor with ankylosing spondylitis or in good health (not recorded which). Material: blood, either unsorted or a sorted T cell fraction (not recorded which). The CDR3 loop reads CASSAGTSWDEQFF. CDR3 nucleotides: TGTGCCAGCAGCGCCGGGACTAGCTGGGATGAGCAGTTCTTC.